A single sample gave rise to the 15 T cell receptor beta chains below, sequenced in a study of siplizumab effects on memory and regulatory T cells. Only in-frame clones appear in the TCRdb table, and some are missing; sequencing was by immunoSEQ multiplex PCR. The table has approximately 94,000 clones, approximately 93% seen once. Sequencing input: CD8+ T cells sorted from blood. The receptors derive from a human donor in good health.

The CDR3 bases are TGTGCTAGTGGTTTGACCAGTCCCTTGGGCGGCTACACCTTC. This gives the protein CASGLTSPLGGYTF. V and J are TRBV12-5 and TRBJ1-2; no firm D call. V gave up 2 bases and J gave up 8 bases, with 15 bases separating them. This CDR3 is built from 14 residues. The germline gives CDR1 LGHNT, CDR2 FRNRAP.

The rearrangement uses TRBV2 and TRBJ1-5; D unresolved. The V gene's germline CDR1 is SNHLY and CDR2 FYNNEI. The CDR3 is 15 residues long. V lost 6 bases and J lost 2, with 14 bases in between. The CDR3: CASRITDGRNQPQHF. The CDR3 DNA sequence: TGTGCCAGCAGGATAACGGACGGGCGCAATCAGCCCCAGCATTTT.

The chain carries TRBV11-2 and TRBJ2-7, with 7 nucleotides matching TRBD1. This CDR3 is 14 amino acids long. V lost 6 bases and J lost 3; bases outside the gene matches: 8. CDR1 is SGHAT, CDR2 FQNNGV, per germline. The CDR3 reads CASRTQGTNYEQYF. The CDR3 DNA follows: TGTGCCAGCAGGACACAGGGGACGAACTACGAGCAGTACTTC.

The count of this clone is one. The V and J genes are TRBV5-5 and TRBJ2-2, with 7 nucleotides matching TRBD1. Germline CDR1 and CDR2: SGHKS and YYEKEE (reference sequence). CDR3 size: 16 residues. Unmatched junction bases numbered 11, after V lost 4 bases and J lost 5 bases. CDR3 DNA sequence: TGTGCCAGCAGCCTCCACAGGGGATTAGGGACCGGGGAGCTGTTTTTT. Residues: CASSLHRGLGTGELFF.

This rearrangement joins TRBV4-1 to TRBJ2-7, with TRBD1 matching 10 bases. V lost 1 base and J lost 1; bases outside the gene matches: 7. CDR1 is MGHRA, CDR2 YSYEKL, per germline. This CDR3 region has 17 residues. For the CDR3, the DNA is TGCGCCAGCAGCCAAGTTCTTGGGGGACAGGGGTCCTACGAGCAGTACTTC. It translates to CASSQVLGGQGSYEQYF.

CDR3 nucleotide sequence: TGTGCCAGCAGCTTCCCCCAGGACGAGCAGTACTTC. Its protein product is CASSFPQDEQYF. V gene TRBV5-6 combines with J gene TRBJ2-7, with D unclear. The CDR3 extends over 12 amino acids. Germline CDR1 and CDR2: SGHDT and YYEEEE. The V and J ends lost 2 bases and 5 bases respectively, with 8 bases between them.

The rearrangement links TRBV6-1 to TRBJ1-5; D possibly corresponds to TRBD1 (6 bases). This CDR3 has 11 residues. Looked up from germline, CDR1 is MNHNS and CDR2 is SASEGT. V was shortened by 6 bases and J by 13 bases, with 13 bases between the two germline ends. As DNA, the CDR3 is TGTGCCAGCAGAAAGACAGGAAAGCAGCATTTT. Translation: CASRKTGKQHF.

The CDR3 bases are TGTGCCAGCAGCCCTAACAGGGGGCGTGGAAACACCATATATTTT. Translating it yields CASSPNRGRGNTIYF. This chain uses TRBV21-1 with TRBJ1-3; the D call TRBD1 from the table was never checked on the DNA. TRBV21-1 is given as a pseudogene. This CDR3 has 15 amino acids.

The V and J genes are TRBV16 and TRBJ2-7, with D possibly matching TRBD1 (5 bases). Between the trimmed V and J ends, which lost 3 bases and 4 bases, there was a span of 10 bases. Germline V gene data show CDR1 as KGHSY and CDR2 as FQNENV. The CDR3 extends over 13 amino acids. The CDR3 loop reads CASSQYQGYEQYF. CDR3 nucleotide sequence: TGTGCCAGCAGCCAGTATCAGGGTTACGAGCAGTACTTC.

The chain couples TRBV7-9 to TRBJ1-1; D unresolved. Germline CDR1 is SEHNR and CDR2 is FQNEAQ (reference sequence). The CDR3 extends over 14 amino acids. The V and J ends lost 1 base and 0 bases respectively, with 6 bases between them. CDR3 coding DNA: TGTGCCAGCAGCTTAGGGGTCATGAACACTGAAGCTTTCTTT. Translated: CASSLGVMNTEAFF. Full variable domain (missing parts from reference TRBV7-9 and TRBJ1-1): DTGVSQNPRHKITKRGQNVTFRCDPISEHNRLYWYRQTLGQGPEFLTYFQNEAQLEKSRLLSDRFSAERPKGSFSTLEIQRTEQGDSAMYLCASSLGVMNTEAFFGQGTRLTVV.

This chain joins TRBV27 and TRBJ2-1, with D possibly TRBD1 on 6 matching bases. V dropped 3 bases and J dropped 7 bases, with 13 bases sitting between them. The CDR3 is made up of 14 amino acids. Looked up from germline, CDR1 is MNHEY and CDR2 is SMNVEV (reference sequence). DNA for the CDR3: TGTGCCAGCAGTTTCGGTGGTCAGGGGAATGAGCAGTTCTTC. The encoded protein is CASSFGGQGNEQFF.

The J gene is TRBJ1-5, the V gene TRBV7-8, with D possibly TRBD1 on 5 matching bases. The length of the CDR3 is 15 residues. V was cut by 1 base and J by 7 bases, with 14 bases left in between. CDR1 and CDR2 (germline): SGHVS, FQNEAQ. As DNA, the CDR3 is TGTGCCAGCAGCTTAGAATCCAGGGCGGACCAGCCCCAGCATTTT. Protein sequence: CASSLESRADQPQHF.

The chain links TRBV29-1 to TRBJ2-1, with 10 positions matching TRBD2. The CDR3 covers 14 residues. V shed 6 bases, J shed 4 bases, and the junction held 6 bases outside the gene matches. The germline V gene encodes CDR1 SQVTM and CDR2 ANQGSEA. Here the CDR3 reads CSVWTSGKYNEQFF. CDR3 bases: TGCAGCGTCTGGACTAGCGGAAAGTACAATGAGCAGTTCTTC.

Points on this clone: The sample has other DNA sequences that encode this CDR3 too. V gene TRBV27 combines with J gene TRBJ1-5; D is perhaps TRBD1 (6 bases). The germline V gene has CDR1 MNHEY and CDR2 SMNVEV (reference sequence). The CDR3 consists of 13 residues. V lost 5 bases, J lost 6 bases, and 11 bases lay in between. CDR3 nucleotide sequence: TGTGCCAGCAGTCTCAGGGGCGGTCAGCCCCAGCATTTT. It specifies CASSLRGGQPQHF.

V and J are TRBV5-1 and TRBJ2-5; D remains unclear. The CDR3 is 12 amino acids. Trimming cost V 6 bases and J 0 bases, with 6 bases left between them. The germline CDR1 and CDR2 sequences are SGHRS and YFSETQ. The CDR3 sequence: CASNSNQETQYF. The DNA for the CDR3 is TGCGCCAGCAATTCAAACCAAGAGACCCAGTACTTC.